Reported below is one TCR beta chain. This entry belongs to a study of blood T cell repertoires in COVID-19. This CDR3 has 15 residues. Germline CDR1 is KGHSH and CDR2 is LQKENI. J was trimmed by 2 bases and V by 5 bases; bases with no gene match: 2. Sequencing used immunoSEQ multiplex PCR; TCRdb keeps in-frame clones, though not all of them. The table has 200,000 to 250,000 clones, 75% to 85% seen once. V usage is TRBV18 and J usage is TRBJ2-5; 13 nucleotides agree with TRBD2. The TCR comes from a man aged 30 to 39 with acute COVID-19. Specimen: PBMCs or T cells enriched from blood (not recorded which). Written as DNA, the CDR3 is TGTGCCAGCTCAGCGACTAGCGGGGGGCAAGAGACCCAGTACTTC. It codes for CASSATSGGQETQYF.